The 3 T cell receptor beta chains below were found in one sample sequenced in a study of T cell repertoires in cytomegalovirus infection. In TCRdb, the reads were re-called with MiXCR into one record per CDR3 protein. This table has hundreds of thousands of distinct CDR3 sequences, roughly 35% appearing once. Sequenced: PBMCs. These receptor sequences come from a human donor in good health (CMV status not recorded). Some clones in this sample may be carry-over from other donors' samples.

This clonotype was counted many times. The V and J genes are TRBV28 and TRBJ1-5, with D unresolved. CDR3 length equals 15 residues. With 3 bases removed from V and 6 bases from J, the gap between germline ends came to 15 bases. Germline lookup yields CDR1 MDHEN and CDR2 SYDVKM. The CDR3 DNA sequence: TGTGCCAGCAGTTTGCCCGGTTGGAGTAGTCAGCCCCAGCATTTT. It yields the protein CASSLPGWSSQPQHF. Variable domain in full (rest from reference TRBV28 and TRBJ1-5): DVKVTQSSRYLVKRTGEKVFLECVQDMDHENMFWYRQDPGLGLRLIYFSYDVKMKEKGDIPEGYSVSREKKERFSLILESASTNQTSMYLCASSLPGWSSQPQHFGDGTRLSIL.

There are a few counts of this clonotype. The junction departs from germline at one end; a sequencing error may be responsible. The chain combines TRBV5-1 with TRBJ2-6; no reliable D call. Germline V gives CDR1 SGHRS, CDR2 YFSETQ. The CDR3 loop spans 15 amino acids. The CDR3 region is CASRLGNSGANVLTF. In DNA form, the CDR3 reads TGCGCCAGCAGATTGGGCAACTCTGGGGCCAACGTCCTGACTTTC. The full variable domain, its missing parts supplied by reference TRBV5-1 and TRBJ2-6, is KAGVTQTPRYLIKTRGQQVTLSCSPISGHRSVSWYQQTPGQGLQFLFEYFSETQRNKGNFPGRFSGRQFSNSRSEMNVSTLELGDSALYLCASRLGNSGANVLTFGAGSRLTVL.

Note on this clonotype: Sequence at one end of the junction differs from germline and may be a read error. The chain couples TRBV14 to TRBJ2-7, with D possibly TRBD2 on 6 matching bases. Germline V gene data show CDR1 as SGHDN and CDR2 as FVKESK. CDR3 size: 13 residues. CDR3 sequence (DNA): TGTGCCAGCAGCTCCGATTTGGCGGGACGGATCCGCTTC. Its protein product is CASSSDLAGRIRF.